A single sample gave rise to the 2 T cell receptor beta chains below, sequenced in a study of blood T cell repertoires in COVID-19. This table comes from immunoSEQ multiplex PCR, and its TCRdb copy is limited to in-frame clones, with some not included. The sample includes about 130,000 clones, roughly nine tenths of them seen just once. Input material: peripheral blood. The receptors here all came from a man aged 50-60 years with active COVID-19.

The rearrangement joins TRBV7-8 to TRBJ2-2; 7 bases are shared with TRBD1. V lost 6 bases, J lost 2 bases, and 6 bases stayed unmatched. The CDR3 has 15 amino acids. The germline V gene encodes CDR1 SGHVS and CDR2 FQNEAQ. The CDR3, as DNA: TGTGCCAGCAGTTTGAGACAGGGAAACACCGGGGAGCTGTTTTTT. Protein sequence: CASSLRQGNTGELFF.

The V gene is TRBV7-8, the J gene TRBJ2-1; D is possibly TRBD1 (7 bases). Germline CDR1 SGHVS, CDR2 FQNEAQ. The CDR3 runs 15 residues. With 3 bases removed from V and 5 bases from J, the gap between germline ends came to 14 bases. CDR3 amino acids: CASSLPGGMHNEQFF. The CDR3, as DNA: TGTGCCAGCAGCTTGCCAGGGGGGATGCACAATGAGCAGTTCTTC.